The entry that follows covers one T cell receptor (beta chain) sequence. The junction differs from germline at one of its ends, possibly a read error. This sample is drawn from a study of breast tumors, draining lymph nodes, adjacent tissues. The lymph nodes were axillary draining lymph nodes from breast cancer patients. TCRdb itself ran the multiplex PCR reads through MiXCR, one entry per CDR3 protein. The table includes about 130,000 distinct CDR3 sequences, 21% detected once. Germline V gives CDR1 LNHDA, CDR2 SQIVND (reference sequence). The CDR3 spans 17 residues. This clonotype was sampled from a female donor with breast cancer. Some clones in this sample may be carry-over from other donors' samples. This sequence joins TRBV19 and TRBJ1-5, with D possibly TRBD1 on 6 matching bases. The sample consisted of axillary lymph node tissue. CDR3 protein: CASAEKTGLYSNRPQHF. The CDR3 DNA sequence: TGTGCCAGCGCCGAAAAGACAGGATTATATAGCAATCGGCCCCAGCATTTT.